There are a few counts of the clone carrying this T cell receptor (beta chain). What it recognizes is unknown. Assay: immunoSEQ multiplex PCR; the TCRdb copy retains only in-frame clones and omits some. The sample gives about 12,000 clones, roughly 26% of which show up once; roughly a fifth is in the top ten. These data are taken from a study of sequential checkpoint blockade in melanoma. Turning to the study itself: About two dozen patients had tumor biopsies before treatment and at week 13.

Study results and caveats: In arm A, pretreatment tumor clonality was associated with response.

Treatment meaning: randomized to nivolumab then ipilimumab (arm A) or the reverse (arm B). Between the trimmed V and J ends, which lost 5 bases and 6 bases, there was a span of 12 bases. Germline V gene data show CDR1 as SGDLS and CDR2 as YYNGEE. The CDR3 runs to 13 residues. Sequenced here: tumor tissue (inferred from file names), sampled from a patient given nivolumab and ipilimumab in sequence. The TCR was taken from a human donor with melanoma. The chain joins TRBV9 to TRBJ2-1; TRBD1 is a possible D gene (5 bases). CDR3 sequence (DNA): TGTGCCAGCAGGGTCGCGACAGTCAATGAGCAGTTCTTC. Amino acids: CASRVATVNEQFF.